The TCR beta chain described here comes from a study of shared clonotypes between healthy human individuals. Study summary: A couple of women and a few men aged 18 to 49 made up the donors.

In the original processing: ImmunoSEQ supplied junction-only sequences lacking quality scores, so filtering was different. Data came from immunoSEQ multiplex PCR; TCRdb stores just in-frame clones and leaves some out. The V and J calls and clone size come from that table; D and trimming were worked out from the DNA. Among 400,000 to 600,000 clones listed, almost 80% were seen once. Healthy HIV-negative adults without recent acute infections or vaccinations served as donors. The CDR3 length is 14 residues. From germline, CDR1 is KGHSH and CDR2 LQKENI. V lost 6 bases, J lost 3 bases, and 14 bases lay in between.

The TCR sequence derives from a woman between 40 and 50 years old in good health. Some clones in this sample may be carry-over from other donors' samples. Sequenced sample: PBMCs. V gene TRBV18 combines with J gene TRBJ1-1; D gene unclear. As DNA, the CDR3 is TGTGCCAGCTCCCTTTCTGGGGAGGACACTGAAGCTTTCTTT. It is translated as CASSLSGEDTEAFF.